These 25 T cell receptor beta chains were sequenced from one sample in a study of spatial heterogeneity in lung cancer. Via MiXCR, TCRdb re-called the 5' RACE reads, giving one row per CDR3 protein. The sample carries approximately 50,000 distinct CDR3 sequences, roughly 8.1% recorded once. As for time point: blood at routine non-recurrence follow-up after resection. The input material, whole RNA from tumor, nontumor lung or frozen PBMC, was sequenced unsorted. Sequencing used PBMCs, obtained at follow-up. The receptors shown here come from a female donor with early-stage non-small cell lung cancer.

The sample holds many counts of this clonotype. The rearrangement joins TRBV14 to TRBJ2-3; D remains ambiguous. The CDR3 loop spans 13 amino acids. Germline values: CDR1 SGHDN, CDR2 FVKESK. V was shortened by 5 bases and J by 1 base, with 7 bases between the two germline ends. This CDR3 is CASSFVGTDTQYF. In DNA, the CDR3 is TGTGCCAGCAGCTTCGTGGGCACAGATACGCAGTATTTT.

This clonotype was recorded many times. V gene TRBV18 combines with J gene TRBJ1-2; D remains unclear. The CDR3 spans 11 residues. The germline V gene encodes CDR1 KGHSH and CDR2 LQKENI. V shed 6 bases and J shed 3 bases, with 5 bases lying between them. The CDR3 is CASSRDYGYTF. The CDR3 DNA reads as TGTGCCAGCTCGCGGGACTATGGCTACACCTTC.

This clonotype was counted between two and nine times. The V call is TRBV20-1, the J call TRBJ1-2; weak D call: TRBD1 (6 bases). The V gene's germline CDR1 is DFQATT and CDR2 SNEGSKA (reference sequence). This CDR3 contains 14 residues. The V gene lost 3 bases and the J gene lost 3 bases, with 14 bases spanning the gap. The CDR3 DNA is TGCAGTGCTAGCGTCTGGGGGCAGGACTATGGCTACACCTTC. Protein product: CSASVWGQDYGYTF.

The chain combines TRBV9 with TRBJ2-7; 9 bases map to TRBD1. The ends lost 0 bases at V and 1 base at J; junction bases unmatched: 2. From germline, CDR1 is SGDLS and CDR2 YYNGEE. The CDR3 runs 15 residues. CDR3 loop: CASSVETGGSYEQYF. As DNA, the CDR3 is TGTGCCAGCAGCGTAGAGACAGGGGGTTCCTACGAGCAGTACTTC.

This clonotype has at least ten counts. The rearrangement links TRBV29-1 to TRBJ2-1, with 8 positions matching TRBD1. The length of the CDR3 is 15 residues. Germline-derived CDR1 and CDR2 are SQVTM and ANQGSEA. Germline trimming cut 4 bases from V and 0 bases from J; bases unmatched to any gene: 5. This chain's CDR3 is CSVGFTGGSYNEQFF. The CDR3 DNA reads TGCAGCGTTGGTTTCACAGGGGGCTCCTACAATGAGCAGTTCTTC.

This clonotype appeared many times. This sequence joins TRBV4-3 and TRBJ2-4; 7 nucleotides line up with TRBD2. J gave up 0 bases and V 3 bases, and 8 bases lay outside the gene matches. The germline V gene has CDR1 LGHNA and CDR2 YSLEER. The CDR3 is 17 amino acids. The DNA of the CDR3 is TGCGCCAGCAGCCATCCCCAAAGACTAGCAGCCAAAAACATTCAGTACTTC. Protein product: CASSHPQRLAAKNIQYF.

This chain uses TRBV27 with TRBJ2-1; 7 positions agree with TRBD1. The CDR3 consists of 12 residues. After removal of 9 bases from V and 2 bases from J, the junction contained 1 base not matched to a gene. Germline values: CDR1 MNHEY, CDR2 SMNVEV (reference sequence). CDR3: CASGQAYNEQFF. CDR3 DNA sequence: TGTGCCAGTGGACAGGCCTACAATGAGCAGTTCTTC.

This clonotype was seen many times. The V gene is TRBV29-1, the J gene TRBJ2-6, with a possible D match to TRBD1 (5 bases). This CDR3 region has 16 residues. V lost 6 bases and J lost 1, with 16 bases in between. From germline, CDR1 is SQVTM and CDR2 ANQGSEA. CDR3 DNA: TGCAGCGTGAAAGGACATCCCGATTCTGGGGCCAACGTCCTGACTTTC. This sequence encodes CSVKGHPDSGANVLTF.

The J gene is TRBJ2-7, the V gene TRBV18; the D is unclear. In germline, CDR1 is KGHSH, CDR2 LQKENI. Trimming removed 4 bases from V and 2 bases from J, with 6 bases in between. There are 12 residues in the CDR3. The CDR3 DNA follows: TGTGCCAGCTCACACAATACCTACGAGCAGTACTTC. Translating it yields CASSHNTYEQYF.

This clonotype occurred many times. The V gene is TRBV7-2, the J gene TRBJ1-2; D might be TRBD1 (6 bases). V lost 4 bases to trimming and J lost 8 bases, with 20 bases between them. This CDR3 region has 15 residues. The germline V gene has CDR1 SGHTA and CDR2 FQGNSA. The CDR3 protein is CASSSQGTGGGGYTF. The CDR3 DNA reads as TGTGCCAGCAGCTCTCAGGGGACCGGCGGTGGGGGCTACACCTTC.

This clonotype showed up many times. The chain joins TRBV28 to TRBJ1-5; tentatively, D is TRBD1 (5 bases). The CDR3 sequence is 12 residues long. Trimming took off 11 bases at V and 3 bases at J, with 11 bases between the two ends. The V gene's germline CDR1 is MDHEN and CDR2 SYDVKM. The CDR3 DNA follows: TGTGCCGCGGGCGGGACCAATCAGCCCCAGCATTTT. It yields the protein CAAGGTNQPQHF.

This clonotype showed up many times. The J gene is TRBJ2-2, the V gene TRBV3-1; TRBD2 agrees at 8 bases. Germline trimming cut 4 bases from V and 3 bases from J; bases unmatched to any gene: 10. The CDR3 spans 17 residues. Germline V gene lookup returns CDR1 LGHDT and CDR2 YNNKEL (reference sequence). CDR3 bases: TGTGCCAGCAGCCCACCCACGGGAGGGGTGGACACCGGGGAGCTGTTTTTT. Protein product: CASSPPTGGVDTGELFF.

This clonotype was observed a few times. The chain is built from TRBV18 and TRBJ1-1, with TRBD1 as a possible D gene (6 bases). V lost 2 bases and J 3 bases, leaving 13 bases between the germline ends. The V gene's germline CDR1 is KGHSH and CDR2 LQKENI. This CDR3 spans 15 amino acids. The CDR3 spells CASSPGQLGYTEAFF. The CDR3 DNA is TGTGCCAGCTCACCAGGACAGCTGGGGTACACTGAAGCTTTCTTT.

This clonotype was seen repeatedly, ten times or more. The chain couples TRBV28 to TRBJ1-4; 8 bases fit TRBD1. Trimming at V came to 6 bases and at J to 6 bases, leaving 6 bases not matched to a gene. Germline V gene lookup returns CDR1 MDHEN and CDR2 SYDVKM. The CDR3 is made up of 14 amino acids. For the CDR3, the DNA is TGTGCCAGCAGCCCCGACAGGGGTTATGAAAAACTGTTTTTT. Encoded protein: CASSPDRGYEKLFF. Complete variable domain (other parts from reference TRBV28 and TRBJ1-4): DVKVTQSSRYLVKRTGEKVFLECVQDMDHENMFWYRQDPGLGLRLIYFSYDVKMKEKGDIPEGYSVSREKKERFSLILESASTNQTSMYLCASSPDRGYEKLFFGSGTQLSVL.

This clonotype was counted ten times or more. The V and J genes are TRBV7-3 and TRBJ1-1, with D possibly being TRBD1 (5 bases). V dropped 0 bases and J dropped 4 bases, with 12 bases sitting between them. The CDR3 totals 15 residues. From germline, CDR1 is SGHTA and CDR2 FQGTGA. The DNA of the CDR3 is TGTGCCAGCAGCTTAACGCCCGGGGGGGTCACTGAAGCTTTCTTT. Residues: CASSLTPGGVTEAFF.

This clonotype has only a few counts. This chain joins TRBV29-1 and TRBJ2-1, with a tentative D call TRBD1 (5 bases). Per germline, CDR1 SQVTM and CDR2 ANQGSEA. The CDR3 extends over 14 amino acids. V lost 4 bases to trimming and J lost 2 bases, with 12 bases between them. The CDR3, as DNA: TGCAGCGTTGCCAAGGGGCCTACCTACAATGAGCAGTTCTTC. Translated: CSVAKGPTYNEQFF.

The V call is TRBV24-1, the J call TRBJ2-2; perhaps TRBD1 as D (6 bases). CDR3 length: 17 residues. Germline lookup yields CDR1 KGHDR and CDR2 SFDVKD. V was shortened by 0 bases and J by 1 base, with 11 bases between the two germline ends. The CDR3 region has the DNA TGTGCCACCAGTGATTTGGTGGGGGCAGGGAACACCGGGGAGCTGTTTTTT. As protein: CATSDLVGAGNTGELFF.

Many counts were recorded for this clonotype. CDR3 bases: TGTGCCAGCAGCGCTCGGCGCGGGGGCCCCCTTCAAGAGACCCAGTACTTC. Its protein product is CASSARRGGPLQETQYF. The chain combines TRBV9 with TRBJ2-5, with D maybe TRBD2 (7 bases). V lost 3 bases and J lost 2, with 20 bases in between. Germline V gene sequence: CDR1 SGDLS, CDR2 YYNGEE. The CDR3 sequence is 17 residues long.

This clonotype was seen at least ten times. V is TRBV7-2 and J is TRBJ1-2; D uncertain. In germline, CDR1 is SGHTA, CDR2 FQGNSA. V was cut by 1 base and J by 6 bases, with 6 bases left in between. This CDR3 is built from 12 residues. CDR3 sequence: CASSLDGDGYTF. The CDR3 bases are TGTGCCAGCAGCTTAGACGGGGATGGCTACACCTTC.

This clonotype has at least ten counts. The CDR3 region is CASSQEQVTYGYTF. As DNA, the CDR3 is TGTGCCAGCAGCCAAGAACAGGTTACCTATGGCTACACCTTC. The V call is TRBV3-1, the J call TRBJ1-2, with D maybe TRBD1 (5 bases). Per the germline V gene, CDR1 is LGHDT and CDR2 is YNNKEL (reference sequence). This CDR3 has 14 amino acids. V shed 0 bases and J shed 4 bases, with 9 bases lying between them.

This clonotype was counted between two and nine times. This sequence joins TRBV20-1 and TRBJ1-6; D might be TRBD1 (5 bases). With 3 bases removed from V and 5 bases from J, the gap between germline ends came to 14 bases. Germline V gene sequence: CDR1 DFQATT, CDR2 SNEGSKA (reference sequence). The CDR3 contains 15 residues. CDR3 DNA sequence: TGCAGTGCTAGTTCCGGGACCGTCAATAATTCACCCCTCCACTTT. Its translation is CSASSGTVNNSPLHF.

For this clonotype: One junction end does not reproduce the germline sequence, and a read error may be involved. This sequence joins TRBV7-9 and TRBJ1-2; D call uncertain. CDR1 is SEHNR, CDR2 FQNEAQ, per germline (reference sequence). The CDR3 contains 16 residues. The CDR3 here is CASSSRYTPSNYAYTF. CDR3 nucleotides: TGTGCCAGCAGCTCACGGTATACACCATCTAACTATGCCTACACCTTC.

CDR3 sequence reads: CSAIYPAGGPYEQYF. The CDR3 nucleotides read TGCAGTGCTATCTATCCAGCGGGGGGACCCTACGAGCAGTACTTC. The V call is TRBV20-1, the J call TRBJ2-7, with 9 bases aligning to TRBD2. This CDR3 contains 15 residues. From germline, CDR1 is DFQATT and CDR2 SNEGSKA (reference sequence). J lost 2 bases, V lost 4 bases, and 9 bases had no gene match.

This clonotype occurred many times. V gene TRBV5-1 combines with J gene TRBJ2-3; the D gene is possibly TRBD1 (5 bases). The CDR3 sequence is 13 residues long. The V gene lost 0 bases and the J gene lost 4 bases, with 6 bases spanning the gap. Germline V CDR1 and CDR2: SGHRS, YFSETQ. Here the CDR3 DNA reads TGCGCCAGCAGCTTGGTGGGGCCAGATACGCAGTATTTT. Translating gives CASSLVGPDTQYF.

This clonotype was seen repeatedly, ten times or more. The CDR3 coding sequence is TGTGCCAGCAGCTCCATAAGGACCCAGTACTTC. Its translation: CASSSIRTQYF. The chain carries TRBV11-2 and TRBJ2-5, with D unresolved. The CDR3 spans 11 residues. The germline V and J ends were trimmed by 4 bases and 7 bases, with 7 bases remaining between them. Germline V gene lookup returns CDR1 SGHAT and CDR2 FQNNGV.